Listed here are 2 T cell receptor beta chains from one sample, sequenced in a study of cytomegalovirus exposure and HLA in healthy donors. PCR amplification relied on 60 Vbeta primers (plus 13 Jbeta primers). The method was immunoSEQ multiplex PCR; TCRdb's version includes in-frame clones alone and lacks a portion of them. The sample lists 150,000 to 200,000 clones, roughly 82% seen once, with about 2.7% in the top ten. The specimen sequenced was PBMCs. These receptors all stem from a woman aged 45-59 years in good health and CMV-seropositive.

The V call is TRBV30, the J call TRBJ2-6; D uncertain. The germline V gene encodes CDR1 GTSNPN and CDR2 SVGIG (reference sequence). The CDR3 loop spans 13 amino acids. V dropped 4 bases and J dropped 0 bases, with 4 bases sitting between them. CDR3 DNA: TGTGCCTGGAAGAGCTCTGGGGCCAACGTCCTGACTTTC. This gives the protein CAWKSSGANVLTF.

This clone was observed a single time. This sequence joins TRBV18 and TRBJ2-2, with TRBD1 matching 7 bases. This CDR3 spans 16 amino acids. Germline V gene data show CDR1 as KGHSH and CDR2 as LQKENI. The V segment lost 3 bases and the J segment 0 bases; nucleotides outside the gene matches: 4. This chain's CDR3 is CASSPRDSANTGELFF. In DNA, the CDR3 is TGTGCCAGCTCACCCAGGGACAGCGCGAACACCGGGGAGCTGTTTTTT. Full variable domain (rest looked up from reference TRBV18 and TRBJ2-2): NAGVMQNPRHLVRRRGQEARLRCSPMKGHSHVYWYRQLPEEGLKFMVYLQKENIIDESGMPKERFSAEFPKEGPSILRIQQVVRGDSAAYFCASSPRDSANTGELFFGEGSRLTVL.